This T cell receptor (beta chain) was retrieved from a study of cytomegalovirus exposure and HLA in healthy donors. Whole-study context: Ancestry clustering placed 70% to 90% of under 450 genotyped donors in the Caucasian-associated cluster.

Study observations and caveats: As a later analysis showed, a missense DCLRE1C variant was linked to trimming of TCR beta V- and J-genes. A later analysis appeared to link common viral pathogens to several of the most significant clusters.

Looked up from germline, CDR1 is DFQATT and CDR2 is SNEGSKA (reference sequence). There are 11 residues in the CDR3. V lost 7 bases and J lost 8; bases outside the gene matches: 6. A word on this clone: The antigen is undetermined.

The primer mix had 60 Vbeta and 13 Jbeta primers. The data were produced by immunoSEQ multiplex PCR, yet TCRdb's version contains in-frame clones alone and is incomplete. Of about 150,000 clones listed, 65% to 80% are singletons. Sequencing used PBMCs. This TCR was sampled from a male donor in good health and CMV-seronegative. V is TRBV20-1 and J is TRBJ2-3, with 7 bases matching TRBD1. The CDR3 reads CSGRTGVTQYF. As DNA, the CDR3 is TGCAGTGGCCGTACAGGGGTTACGCAGTATTTT.